This T cell receptor beta chain was observed in a study of blood T cell repertoires in COVID-19. In the study overall: COVID-19 samples from acute and convalescent phases originated in the United States, Italy and Spain.

Original processing notes: Amplification of reference gene primers provided the estimated nucleated cell counts. Profiled with immunoSEQ multiplex PCR; TCRdb holds only in-frame clones, not every one. That table supplies the V and J calls and clone size; D and trimming were determined from the DNA. The sample contains about 200,000 clones, approximately 90% of which appear only once. Specimen: peripheral blood. The source of this sequence is a man between 60 and 75 years old who had recovered from COVID-19.

The CDR3 sequence is CASRVALAGGETQYF. The DNA of the CDR3 is TGTGCCAGCAGAGTCGCGCTAGCGGGAGGGGAGACCCAGTACTTC. The rearrangement joins TRBV6-5 to TRBJ2-5; 12 bases fit TRBD2. Trimming took 6 bases from V and 5 from J; bases not matched to a gene: 7. The CDR3 spans 15 residues. CDR1 is MNHEY and CDR2 is SVGAGI in the germline V gene.